These T cell receptor beta chains were read from a single sample in a study of blood T cell repertoires in COVID-19. Repertoires were generated with immunoSEQ multiplex PCR, while TCRdb's copy carries only in-frame clones and drops some. This sample has some 460,000 clones, with approximately 90% found just once. The sample taken for sequencing was peripheral blood. Receptors were obtained from a woman aged 30 to 39 with acute or convalescent COVID-19. CDR3s leave out the opening cysteine and the closing phenylalanine or tryptophan.

V gene: TRBV3-1/TRBV3-2; CDR3 protein: ASSVGGTVNEKLF
V gene: TRBV9; CDR3 protein: ASSVGESYNSPLH
V gene: TRBV5-1; CDR3 protein: ASSLTGVGYDEQY
V gene: TRBV3-1/TRBV3-2; CDR3 protein: ASSPGGELF
V gene: TRBV28; CDR3 protein: ASSLGTGAYGYT
V gene: TRBV6-5; CDR3 protein: ASSDASGGRETQY
V gene: TRBV2; CDR3 protein: ASSRQGQGGEPQH
V gene: TRBV6-1; CDR3 protein: ASSEGLAGQETQY
V gene: TRBV27; CDR3 protein: ASSSREDRGTYEQY
V gene: TRBV2; CDR3 protein: ASSVRGENQY
V gene: TRBV3-1/TRBV3-2; CDR3 protein: ASGKGQGRISGELF
V gene: TRBV9; CDR3 protein: ASSPSRGPLANEKLF
V gene: TRBV6-5; CDR3 protein: ASIQGRGFEGYT
V gene: TRBV28; CDR3 protein: ASSFQTPRAAYRYGYT